Listed below are T cell receptor beta chains from one sample, sequenced in a study of blood T cell repertoires in COVID-19. Only in-frame clones appear in the TCRdb table, and some are missing; sequencing was by immunoSEQ multiplex PCR. The table lists 75,000 to 90,000 clones, about 80% of them singletons. Input material: peripheral blood. These TCRs come from a woman in her 70s with acute or convalescent COVID-19. Both conserved end residues are part of each CDR3. The D gene is left open where the match is weak. Clone size is stated in some rows and not others, as once, few, many or a class when expanded.

cdr3_aa | cdr3_nt | j_call | d_call | v_call | clone_size
CASSLGVLAGASSGNTIYF | TGTGCCAGCAGCTTGGGGGTCCTGGCGGGCGCGAGCTCTGGAAACACCATATATTTT | TRBJ1-3 | - | TRBV5-8 | once
CASSPRVHEQYF | TGTGCCAGCAGCCCTCGGGTACACGAGCAGTACTTC | TRBJ2-7 | - | TRBV13 | few
CASSRRQPESGYTF | TGTGCCAGCAGTAGAAGACAGCCCGAGAGTGGCTACACCTTC | TRBJ1-2 | - | TRBV6-2/TRBV6-3 | once
CASSYSQANTEAFF | TGTGCCAGCAGTTACTCACAGGCGAACACTGAAGCTTTCTTT | TRBJ1-1 | - | TRBV6-6 | -
CASGAHQGFTEAFF | TGCGCCAGCGGGGCACATCAGGGGTTCACTGAAGCTTTCTTT | TRBJ1-1 | - | TRBV10-2 | -
CASSDPRDSDGYTF | TGTGCCAGCAGTGACCCCCGGGACAGCGATGGCTACACCTTC | TRBJ1-2 | TRBD1 | TRBV2 | -
CASSPPGVAGGLDTQYF | TGTGCCAGCAGCCCGCCCGGAGTAGCGGGGGGGCTGGATACGCAGTATTTT | TRBJ2-3 | TRBD2 | TRBV9 | -
CATGTGRNSPLHF | TGTGCCACCGGCACGGGGAGAAATTCACCCCTCCACTTT | TRBJ1-6 | - | TRBV15 | -
CASSRGQGYTGELFF | TGTGCCAGCAGTCGAGGACAGGGGTACACCGGGGAGCTGTTTTTT | TRBJ2-2 | TRBD1 | TRBV6-6 | few
CASSRVGDREGSYNSPLHF | TGTGCCAGCAGCCGTGTTGGAGACAGGGAAGGCTCCTATAATTCACCCCTCCACTTT | TRBJ1-6 | TRBD1 | TRBV11-2 | -
CASSFDPGTGELFF | TGTGCCAGCAGCTTCGACCCGGGGACCGGGGAGCTGTTTTTT | TRBJ2-2 | - | TRBV5-5 | -
CASSLGGGPDTQYF | TGTGCCAGCAGCTTAGGCGGCGGGCCAGATACGCAGTATTTT | TRBJ2-3 | - | TRBV7-6 | few
CASSLRPGGGGNIQYF | TGTGCCAGCAGCTTGCGTCCGGGCGGGGGAGGCAACATTCAGTACTTC | TRBJ2-4 | TRBD2 | TRBV11-1 | -
CASLRDRYNYGYTF | TGTGCCAGCCTCCGGGACAGGTATAACTATGGCTACACCTTC | TRBJ1-2 | TRBD1 | TRBV6-5 | -
CASRAGTGADEQFF | TGTGCCAGCAGAGCCGGGACAGGGGCTGATGAGCAGTTCTTC | TRBJ2-1 | TRBD1 | TRBV2 | -
CASSYMGGGSAFF | TGTGCCAGCAGTTATATGGGGGGAGGGTCGGCTTTCTTT | TRBJ1-1 | - | TRBV6-2/TRBV6-3 | -
CASSFSSSSRQETQYF | TGCGCCAGCAGCTTTTCTTCTAGCTCCCGGCAAGAGACCCAGTACTTC | TRBJ2-5 | - | TRBV4-3 | few